The 10 T cell receptor beta chains reported below all come from one sample, sequenced in a study of early T cells in non-severe SARS-CoV-2 infection. MiXCR, run by TCRdb on the 5' RACE reads, gives a single entry per CDR3 protein. The sample has about 110,000 distinct CDR3 sequences, roughly 12% seen once. This specimen was whole blood, taken at baseline. All receptors come from an adult who was a healthcare worker with PCR-confirmed SARS-CoV-2 infection or an uninfected control (not recorded which).

The chain uses TRBV28 and TRBJ2-7; no clear D gene. V lost 7 bases and J 5 bases, leaving 15 bases between the germline ends. The germline V gene has CDR1 MDHEN and CDR2 SYDVKM. This CDR3 region has 13 residues. This CDR3 is CASTIDKRHEQYF. CDR3 nucleotide sequence: TGTGCCAGCACCATCGACAAGAGGCACGAGCAGTACTTC.

This clonotype showed up many times. This chain links TRBV6-5 with TRBJ2-5, with D perhaps matching TRBD1 or TRBD2 (5 bases each). The CDR3 runs to 15 residues. Germline assignment: CDR1 MNHEY and CDR2 SVGAGI. Trimming removed 2 bases at V and 2 bases at J, with 12 bases between. CDR3 residues: CASSYQGTGQETQYF. As DNA, the CDR3 is TGTGCCAGCAGTTACCAAGGGACCGGTCAAGAGACCCAGTACTTC.

There are a few counts of this clonotype. V and J are TRBV20-1 and TRBJ2-1, with D unclear. Trimming took 1 base from V and 6 from J, leaving 7 bases between them. The CDR3 has 12 amino acids. Germline values: CDR1 DFQATT, CDR2 SNEGSKA (reference sequence). The CDR3 reads CSARAAVNEQFF. In DNA form, the CDR3 reads TGCAGTGCTAGAGCCGCCGTCAATGAGCAGTTCTTC.

This clonotype was seen only a few times. The CDR3 coding sequence is TGTGCCAGCAGCCCTAGGGGGGGCAATGAGCAGTTCTTC. Translated: CASSPRGGNEQFF. The chain links TRBV11-3 to TRBJ2-1, with D perhaps TRBD2 (7 bases). Looked up from germline, CDR1 is SGHNT and CDR2 is YENEEA. V lost 5 bases to trimming and J lost 6 bases, with 11 bases between them. CDR3 length equals 13 residues. The whole variable domain, remainder taken from reference TRBV11-3 and TRBJ2-1, is EAGVVQSPRYKIIEKKQPVAFWCNPISGHNTLYWYLQNLGQGPELLIRYENEEAVDDSQLPKDRFSAERLKGVDSTLKIQPAELGDSAVYLCASSPRGGNEQFFGPGTRLTVL.

This clonotype appeared many times. The genes are TRBV20-1 and TRBJ2-7; D possibly corresponds to TRBD1 (6 bases). Germline V lookup: CDR1 DFQATT, CDR2 SNEGSKA (reference sequence). CDR3 size: 14 residues. Trimming pared 0 bases from V and 2 bases from J, leaving 11 bases between. CDR3 protein: CSARDWTDPYEQYF. CDR3 DNA sequence: TGCAGTGCTAGAGATTGGACAGATCCCTACGAGCAGTACTTC.

This clonotype was observed a few times. V usage is TRBV29-1 and J usage is TRBJ1-4, with TRBD1 as a possible D gene (5 bases). In germline, CDR1 is SQVTM, CDR2 ANQGSEA. V lost 0 bases and J lost 6, with 8 bases in between. The CDR3 is 13 residues long. The CDR3 nucleotides are TGCAGCGTTGAAGATCAGGGTGATGAAAAACTGTTTTTT. Translation: CSVEDQGDEKLFF.

The chain links TRBV10-2 to TRBJ1-1; 7 bases are a match to TRBD1. The CDR3 contains 15 residues. V gave up 5 bases and J gave up 3 bases; unmatched junction bases: 9. Germline lookup yields CDR1 WSHSY and CDR2 SAAADI. CDR3 sequence reads: CASSIRTGSDTEAFF. The CDR3 region has the DNA TGCGCCAGCAGTATCCGGACAGGTTCGGACACTGAAGCTTTCTTT.

This clonotype has at least ten counts. This chain joins TRBV4-1 and TRBJ2-5; 10 bases align to TRBD2. J lost 0 bases, V lost 2 bases, and 12 bases had no gene match. The CDR3 covers 19 residues. Germline V gene data show CDR1 as MGHRA and CDR2 as YSYEKL. CDR3 DNA sequence: TGCGCCAGCAGCCAAACGGGACTAGCGCTGATAAAGTACCAAGAGACCCAGTACTTC. It encodes CASSQTGLALIKYQETQYF.

This clonotype has a handful of counts. This chain connects TRBV7-2 to TRBJ1-1; 7 bases are shared with TRBD1. After removal of 5 bases from V and 0 bases from J, the junction contained 9 bases not matched to a gene. The CDR3 contains 16 residues. Germline V lookup: CDR1 SGHTA, CDR2 FQGNSA. CDR3 in DNA: TGTGCCAGCAGCCTACAGACAGGGAACTTGAACACTGAAGCTTTCTTT. Translating it yields CASSLQTGNLNTEAFF.

This clonotype has only a few counts. The rearrangement links TRBV24-1 to TRBJ2-3; 7 bases line up with TRBD1. There are 16 residues in the CDR3. The junction had 7 bases not matched to a gene; V was cut back by 2 bases and J by 3 bases. Germline CDR1 KGHDR, CDR2 SFDVKD. The CDR3 DNA follows: TGTGCCACCAGTGATTACGACAGGGATCGGACAGATACGCAGTATTTT. Its protein product is CATSDYDRDRTDTQYF.